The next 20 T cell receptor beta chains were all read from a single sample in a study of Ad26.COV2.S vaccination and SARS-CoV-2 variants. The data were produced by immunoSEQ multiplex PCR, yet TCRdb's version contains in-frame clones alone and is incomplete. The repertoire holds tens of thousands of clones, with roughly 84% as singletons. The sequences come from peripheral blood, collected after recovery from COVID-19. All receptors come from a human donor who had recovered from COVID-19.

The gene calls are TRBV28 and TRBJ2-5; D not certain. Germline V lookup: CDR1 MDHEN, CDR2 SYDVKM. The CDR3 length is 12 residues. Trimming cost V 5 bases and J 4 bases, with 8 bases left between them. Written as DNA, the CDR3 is TGTGCCAGCAGTGTGGTGGGAGAGACCCAGTACTTC. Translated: CASSVVGETQYF. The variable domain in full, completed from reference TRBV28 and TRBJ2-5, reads DVKVTQSSRYLVKRTGEKVFLECVQDMDHENMFWYRQDPGLGLRLIYFSYDVKMKEKGDIPEGYSVSREKKERFSLILESASTNQTSMYLCASSVVGETQYFGPGTRLLVL.

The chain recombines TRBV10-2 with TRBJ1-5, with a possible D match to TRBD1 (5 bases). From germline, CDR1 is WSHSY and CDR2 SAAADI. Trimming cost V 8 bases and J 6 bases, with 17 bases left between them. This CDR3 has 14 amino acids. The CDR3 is CASGPGTRIQPQHF. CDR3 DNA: TGCGCCAGCGGCCCAGGGACGAGGATTCAGCCCCAGCATTTT.

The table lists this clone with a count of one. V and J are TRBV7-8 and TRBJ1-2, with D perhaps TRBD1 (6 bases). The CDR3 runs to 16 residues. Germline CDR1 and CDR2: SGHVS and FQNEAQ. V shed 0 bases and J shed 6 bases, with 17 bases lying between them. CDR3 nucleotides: TGTGCCAGCAGCTTAGCGCCAACAGGGAAGGGGCATGGCTACACCTTC. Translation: CASSLAPTGKGHGYTF.

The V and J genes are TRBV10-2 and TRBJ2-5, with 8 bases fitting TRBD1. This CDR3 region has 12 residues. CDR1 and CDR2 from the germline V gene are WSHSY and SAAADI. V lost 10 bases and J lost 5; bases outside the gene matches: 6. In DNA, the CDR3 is TGCGCCACCTGGACAGGGCGGGAGACCCAGTACTTC. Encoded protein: CATWTGRETQYF.

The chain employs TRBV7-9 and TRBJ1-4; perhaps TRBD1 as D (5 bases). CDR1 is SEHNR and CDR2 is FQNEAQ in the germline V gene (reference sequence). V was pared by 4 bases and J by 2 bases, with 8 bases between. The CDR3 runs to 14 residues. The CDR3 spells CASSYGGTNEKLFF. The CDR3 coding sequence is TGTGCCAGCAGCTATGGGGGGACTAATGAAAAACTGTTTTTT. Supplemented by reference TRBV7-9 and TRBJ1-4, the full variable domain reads DTGVSQNPRHKITKRGQNVTFRCDPISEHNRLYWYRQTLGQGPEFLTYFQNEAQLEKSRLLSDRFSAERPKGSFSTLEIQRTEQGDSAMYLCASSYGGTNEKLFFGSGTQLSVL.

CDR3 amino acids: CASSFPGVSSLDYEQYF. The CDR3 coding sequence is TGTGCCAGCAGCTTCCCCGGGGTATCTTCTTTGGACTACGAGCAGTACTTC. This rearrangement joins TRBV7-9 to TRBJ2-7; a possible D gene is TRBD2 (5 bases). Trimming took off 3 bases at V and 3 bases at J, with 21 bases between the two ends. CDR3 length: 17 amino acids. Per the germline V gene, CDR1 is SEHNR and CDR2 is FQNEAQ (reference sequence).

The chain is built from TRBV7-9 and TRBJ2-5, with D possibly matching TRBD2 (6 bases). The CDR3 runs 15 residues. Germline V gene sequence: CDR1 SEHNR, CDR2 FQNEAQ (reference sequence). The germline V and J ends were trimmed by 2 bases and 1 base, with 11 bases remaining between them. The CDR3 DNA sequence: TGTGCCAGCAGCTTAAGCGGGCGCCTCCAAGAGACCCAGTACTTC. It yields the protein CASSLSGRLQETQYF. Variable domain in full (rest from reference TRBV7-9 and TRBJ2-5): DTGVSQNPRHKITKRGQNVTFRCDPISEHNRLYWYRQTLGQGPEFLTYFQNEAQLEKSRLLSDRFSAERPKGSFSTLEIQRTEQGDSAMYLCASSLSGRLQETQYFGPGTRLLVL.

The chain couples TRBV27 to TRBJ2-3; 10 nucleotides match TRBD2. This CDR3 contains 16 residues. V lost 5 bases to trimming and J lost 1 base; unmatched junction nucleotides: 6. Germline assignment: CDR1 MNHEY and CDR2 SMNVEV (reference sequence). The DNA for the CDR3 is TGTGCCAGCAGTAGTTATGGGACTAGCGGCACAGATACGCAGTATTTT. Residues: CASSSYGTSGTDTQYF.

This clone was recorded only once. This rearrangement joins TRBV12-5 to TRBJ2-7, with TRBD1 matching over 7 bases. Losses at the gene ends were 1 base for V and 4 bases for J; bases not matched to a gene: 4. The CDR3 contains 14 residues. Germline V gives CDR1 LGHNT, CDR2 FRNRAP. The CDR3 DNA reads TGTGCTAGTGGTTTGGGACAGGGTTTTTACGAGCAGTACTTC. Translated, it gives CASGLGQGFYEQYF.

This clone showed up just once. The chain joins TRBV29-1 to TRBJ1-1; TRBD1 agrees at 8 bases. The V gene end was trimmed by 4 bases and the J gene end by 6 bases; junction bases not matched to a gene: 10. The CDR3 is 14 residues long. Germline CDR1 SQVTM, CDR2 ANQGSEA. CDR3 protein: CSVAKDRENAEAFF. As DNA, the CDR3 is TGCAGCGTTGCGAAGGACAGGGAAAATGCTGAAGCTTTCTTT.

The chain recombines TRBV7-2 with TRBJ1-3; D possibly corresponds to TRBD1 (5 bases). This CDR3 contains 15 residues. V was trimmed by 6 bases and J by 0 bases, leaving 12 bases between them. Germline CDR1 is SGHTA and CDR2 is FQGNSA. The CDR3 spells CASRRGTYSGNTIYF. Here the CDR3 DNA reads TGTGCCAGCAGGAGAGGGACTTACTCTGGAAACACCATATATTTT.

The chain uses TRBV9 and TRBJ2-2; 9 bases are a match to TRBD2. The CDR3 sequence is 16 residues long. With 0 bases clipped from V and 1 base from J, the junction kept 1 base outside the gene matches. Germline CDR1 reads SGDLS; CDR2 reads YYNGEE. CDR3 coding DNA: TGTGCCAGCAGCGTAGCTAGCGGGGTGAACACCGGGGAGCTGTTTTTT. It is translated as CASSVASGVNTGELFF.

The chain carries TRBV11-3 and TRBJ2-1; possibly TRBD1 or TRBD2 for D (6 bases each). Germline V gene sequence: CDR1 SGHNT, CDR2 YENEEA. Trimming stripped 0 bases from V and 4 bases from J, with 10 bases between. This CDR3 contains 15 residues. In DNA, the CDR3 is TGTGCCAGCAGCTTAGAGCGGAGGGGGTACAATGAGCAGTTCTTC. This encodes CASSLERRGYNEQFF.

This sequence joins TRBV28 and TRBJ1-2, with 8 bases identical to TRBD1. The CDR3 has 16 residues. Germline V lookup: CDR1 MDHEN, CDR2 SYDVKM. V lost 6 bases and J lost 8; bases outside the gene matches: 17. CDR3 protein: CASRTPRTGLTKGYTF. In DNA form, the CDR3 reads TGTGCCAGCAGGACTCCTCGGACAGGGTTGACGAAAGGCTACACCTTC.

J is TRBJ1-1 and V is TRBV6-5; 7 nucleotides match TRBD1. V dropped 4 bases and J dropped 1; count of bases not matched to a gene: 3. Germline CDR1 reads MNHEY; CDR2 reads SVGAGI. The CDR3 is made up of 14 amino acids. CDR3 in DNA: TGTGCCAGCAGTTTCACAGGGGCGAACACTGAAGCTTTCTTT. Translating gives CASSFTGANTEAFF.

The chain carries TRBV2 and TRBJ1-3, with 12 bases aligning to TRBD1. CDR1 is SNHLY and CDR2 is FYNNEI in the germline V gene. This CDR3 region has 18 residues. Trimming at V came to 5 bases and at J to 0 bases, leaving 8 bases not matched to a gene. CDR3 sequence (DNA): TGTGCCAGCAGTCCGGGACAGGGGGCTTCCTTCTCTGGAAACACCATATATTTT. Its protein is CASSPGQGASFSGNTIYF. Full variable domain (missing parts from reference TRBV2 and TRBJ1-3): EPEVTQTPSHQVTQMGQEVILRCVPISNHLYFYWYRQILGQKVEFLVSFYNNEISEKSEIFDDQFSVERPDGSNFTLKIRSTKLEDSAMYFCASSPGQGASFSGNTIYFGEGSWLTVV.

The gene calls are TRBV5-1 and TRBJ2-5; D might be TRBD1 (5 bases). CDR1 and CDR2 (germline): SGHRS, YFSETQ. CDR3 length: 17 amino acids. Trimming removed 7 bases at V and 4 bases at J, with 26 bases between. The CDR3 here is CASAPIDPKVTGETQYF. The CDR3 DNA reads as TGCGCCAGCGCGCCGATCGATCCAAAAGTCACAGGAGAGACCCAGTACTTC. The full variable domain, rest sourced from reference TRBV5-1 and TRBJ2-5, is KAGVTQTPRYLIKTRGQQVTLSCSPISGHRSVSWYQQTPGQGLQFLFEYFSETQRNKGNFPGRFSGRQFSNSRSEMNVSTLELGDSALYLCASAPIDPKVTGETQYFGPGTRLLVL.

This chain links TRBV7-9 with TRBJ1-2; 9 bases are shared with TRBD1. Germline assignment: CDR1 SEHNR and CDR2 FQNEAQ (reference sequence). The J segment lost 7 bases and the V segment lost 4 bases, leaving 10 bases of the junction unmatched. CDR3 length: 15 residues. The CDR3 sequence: CASSSETGGRGGYTF. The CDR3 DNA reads TGTGCCAGCAGCTCAGAAACAGGGGGCAGGGGTGGCTACACCTTC.

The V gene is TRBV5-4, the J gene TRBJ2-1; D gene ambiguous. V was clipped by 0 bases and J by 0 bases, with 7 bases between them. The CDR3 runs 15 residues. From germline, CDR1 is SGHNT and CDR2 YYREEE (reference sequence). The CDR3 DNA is TGTGCCAGCAGCTTGGACCTAAGCTCCTACAATGAGCAGTTCTTC. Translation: CASSLDLSSYNEQFF.

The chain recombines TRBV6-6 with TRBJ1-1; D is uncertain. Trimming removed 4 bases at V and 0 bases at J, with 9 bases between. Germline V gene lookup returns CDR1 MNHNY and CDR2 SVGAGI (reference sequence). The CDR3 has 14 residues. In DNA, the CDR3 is TGTGCCAGCAGTTCCCCCGGAATGAACACTGAAGCTTTCTTT. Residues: CASSSPGMNTEAFF.